Presented here are 8 T cell receptor beta chains from one specimen sequenced in a study of human T cells and chemical hapten exposure. TCRdb re-analysed the RACE reads in MiXCR, keeping a single row per CDR3 protein. The data show fewer than 300,000 distinct CDR3 sequences, about 8.1% seen once. Time point in this sample: pre-sensitization, week 0. Treatment meaning: therapeutic diphenylcyclopropenone sensitization with weekly scalp DPC. This specimen consisted of whole blood, obtained in connection with sensitization to the hapten diphenylcyclopropenone (DPC). All receptors come from a woman aged 40 to 49 with alopecia areata. Some clones in this sample may be carry-over from other donors' samples.

Only a few counts were recorded for this clonotype. CDR3 DNA sequence: TGTGCCAGCAGCCAACCGGGACAGGAAGCATCCTACGAGCAGTACTTC. This gives the protein CASSQPGQEASYEQYF. The chain couples TRBV5-6 to TRBJ2-7; 8 nucleotides line up with TRBD1. This CDR3 has 16 amino acids. Germline V gene data show CDR1 as SGHDT and CDR2 as YYEEEE. V was pared by 4 bases and J by 1 base, with 10 bases of the junction left unmatched. The full variable domain, its missing parts supplied by reference TRBV5-6 and TRBJ2-7, is DAGVTQSPTHLIKTRGQQVTLRCSPKSGHDTVSWYQQALGQGPQFIFQYYEEEERQRGNFPDRFSGHQFPNYSSELNVNALLLGDSALYLCASSQPGQEASYEQYFGPGTRLTVT.

This rearrangement joins TRBV18 to TRBJ2-1; D is perhaps TRBD2 (5 bases). V was shortened by 4 bases and J by 7 bases, with 17 bases between the two germline ends. The CDR3 extends over 15 amino acids. The germline V gene encodes CDR1 KGHSH and CDR2 LQKENI. Written as DNA, the CDR3 is TGTGCCAGCTCACGAGGGAAGGGCATGGGAAATGAGCAGTTCTTC. It specifies CASSRGKGMGNEQFF.

V and J are TRBV5-5 and TRBJ1-1; the match to TRBD1 covers 7 bases. The V segment lost 0 bases and the J segment 1 base; nucleotides outside the gene matches: 6. CDR3 length: 16 amino acids. In germline, CDR1 is SGHKS, CDR2 YYEKEE (reference sequence). CDR3 nucleotide sequence: TGTGCCAGCAGCTTGGGGCTGGGACAGAAGAACACTGAAGCTTTCTTT. Translating it yields CASSLGLGQKNTEAFF.

The chain has TRBV2 and TRBJ1-4; D unclear. The ends were cut back, 5 bases at V and 2 bases at J, with 12 bases in the middle. This CDR3 contains 15 residues. Germline V CDR1 and CDR2: SNHLY, FYNNEI. The CDR3 loop is CASSLSTGTNEKLFF. CDR3 coding DNA: TGTGCCAGCAGTCTTTCGACGGGCACTAATGAAAAACTGTTTTTT.

This clonotype rates as medium-sized (0.01 to 0.1%). The J gene is TRBJ1-1, the V gene TRBV9, with D unresolved. The V gene's germline CDR1 is SGDLS and CDR2 YYNGEE. V lost 4 bases to trimming and J lost 1 base, with 17 bases between them. The CDR3 has 16 amino acids. The chain's CDR3 is CASSTTPSVANTEAFF. Written as DNA, the CDR3 is TGTGCCAGCAGCACCACTCCAAGCGTCGCGAACACTGAAGCTTTCTTT.

This clonotype was counted only a few times. The chain carries TRBV18 and TRBJ2-3, with a possible D match to TRBD2 (6 bases). The CDR3 has 14 amino acids. Germline V lookup: CDR1 KGHSH, CDR2 LQKENI. V was clipped by 4 bases and J by 4 bases, with 12 bases between them. This CDR3 is CASSLSGAADTQYF. The CDR3 region has the DNA TGTGCCAGCTCACTCTCGGGAGCAGCAGATACGCAGTATTTT.

The V call is TRBV9, the J call TRBJ1-3; the D is unclear. V lost 0 bases and J 0 bases, leaving 10 bases between the germline ends. The CDR3 consists of 16 residues. Per germline, CDR1 SGDLS and CDR2 YYNGEE. CDR3 bases: TGTGCCAGCAGCGTAGAAGGCGGTTTCTCTGGAAACACCATATATTTT. It codes for CASSVEGGFSGNTIYF.

The chain is built from TRBV24-1 and TRBJ2-7; no clear D gene. Trimming removed 4 bases from V and 4 bases from J, with 10 bases in between. Per germline, CDR1 KGHDR and CDR2 SFDVKD. CDR3 length equals 13 residues. The CDR3 loop is CATSDINRYEQYF. Here the CDR3 DNA reads TGTGCCACCAGTGACATAAACAGATACGAGCAGTACTTC.